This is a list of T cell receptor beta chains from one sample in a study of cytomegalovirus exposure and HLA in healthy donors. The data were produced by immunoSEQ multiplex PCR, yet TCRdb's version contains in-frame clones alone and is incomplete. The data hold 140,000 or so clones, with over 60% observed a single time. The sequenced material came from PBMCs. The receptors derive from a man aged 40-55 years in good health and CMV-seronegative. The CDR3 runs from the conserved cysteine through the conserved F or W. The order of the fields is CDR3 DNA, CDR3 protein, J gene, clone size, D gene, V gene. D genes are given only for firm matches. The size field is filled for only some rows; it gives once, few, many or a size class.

cdr3_nt: TGTGCCAGCAGTTACCTGGGACTAGCGGGAGAGACCCAGTACTTC; cdr3_aa: CASSYLGLAGETQYF; j_call: TRBJ2-5; clone_size: NA; d_call: TRBD2; v_call: TRBV6-5
cdr3_nt: TGCAGCGTTTCCCGAGAGGGGGCAGAGACCCAGTACTTC; cdr3_aa: CSVSREGAETQYF; j_call: TRBJ2-5; clone_size: NA; d_call: TRBD1; v_call: TRBV29-1
cdr3_nt: TGTGCCAGTAGTAATCTGGCAGGAGGCTCGACCCAGTACTTC; cdr3_aa: CASSNLAGGSTQYF; j_call: TRBJ2-5; clone_size: NA; d_call: NA; v_call: TRBV19
cdr3_nt: TGTGCCAGCAGCTTAGGCGGACAGGGGGCGATTCTGTTCTTC; cdr3_aa: CASSLGGQGAILFF; j_call: TRBJ2-1; clone_size: NA; d_call: TRBD1; v_call: TRBV7-9
cdr3_nt: TGTGCCAGCTCACCGAACAAGAACACTGAAGCTTTCTTT; cdr3_aa: CASSPNKNTEAFF; j_call: TRBJ1-1; clone_size: NA; d_call: NA; v_call: TRBV18
cdr3_nt: TGTGCCAGCAGTGAACGGTGGGACACCTCCTACGAGCAGTACTTC; cdr3_aa: CASSERWDTSYEQYF; j_call: TRBJ2-7; clone_size: few; d_call: NA; v_call: TRBV6-1
cdr3_nt: TGTGCCAGCAGCCTGGGACTAGCGTATTCCTACAATGAGCAGTTCTTC; cdr3_aa: CASSLGLAYSYNEQFF; j_call: TRBJ2-1; clone_size: NA; d_call: TRBD2; v_call: TRBV13
cdr3_nt: TGTGCCAGCAGCTTAAAAGGGACAGGGGACAATGAGCAGTTCTTC; cdr3_aa: CASSLKGTGDNEQFF; j_call: TRBJ2-1; clone_size: NA; d_call: TRBD1; v_call: TRBV7-9
cdr3_nt: TGTGCCAGCAGTCGGGGGGGGCCAGATACGCAGTATTTT; cdr3_aa: CASSRGGPDTQYF; j_call: TRBJ2-3; clone_size: NA; d_call: TRBD2; v_call: TRBV27
cdr3_nt: TGTGCCAGCAGAGGACAGCACTCCTACGAGCAGTACTTC; cdr3_aa: CASRGQHSYEQYF; j_call: TRBJ2-7; clone_size: NA; d_call: NA; v_call: TRBV6-6
cdr3_nt: TGTGCCAGCAGCCGGGAACCCTACGAGCAGTACTTC; cdr3_aa: CASSREPYEQYF; j_call: TRBJ2-7; clone_size: NA; d_call: NA; v_call: TRBV7-6